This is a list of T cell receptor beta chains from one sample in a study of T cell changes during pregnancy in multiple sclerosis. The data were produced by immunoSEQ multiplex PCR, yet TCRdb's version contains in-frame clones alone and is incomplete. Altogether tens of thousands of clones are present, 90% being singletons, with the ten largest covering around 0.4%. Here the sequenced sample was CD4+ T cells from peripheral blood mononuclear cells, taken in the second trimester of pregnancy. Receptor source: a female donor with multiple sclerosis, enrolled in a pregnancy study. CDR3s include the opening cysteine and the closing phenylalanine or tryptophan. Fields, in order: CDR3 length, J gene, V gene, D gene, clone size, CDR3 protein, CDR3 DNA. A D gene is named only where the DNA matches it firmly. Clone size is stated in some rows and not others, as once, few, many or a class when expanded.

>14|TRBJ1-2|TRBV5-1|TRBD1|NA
CASSLSGQGYGYTF
TGCGCCAGCAGCCTCTCGGGACAGGGCTATGGCTACACCTTC
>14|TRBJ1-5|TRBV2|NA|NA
CASSLRGYGQPQHF
TGTGCCAGCAGTCTAAGGGGGTACGGCCAGCCCCAGCATTTT
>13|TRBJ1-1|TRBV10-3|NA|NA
CAIAGVQYTEAFF
TGTGCCATTGCAGGGGTACAGTACACTGAAGCTTTCTTT
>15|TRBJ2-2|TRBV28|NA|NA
CASSLRGPNTGELFF
TGTGCCAGCAGTTTACGAGGGCCCAACACCGGGGAGCTGTTTTTT
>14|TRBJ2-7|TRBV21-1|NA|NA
CASSSRQGNYEQYF
TGTGCCAGCAGCAGTCGACAGGGCAACTACGAGCAGTACTTC
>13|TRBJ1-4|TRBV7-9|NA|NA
CASSETANEKLFF
TGTGCCAGCAGTGAGACAGCTAATGAAAAACTGTTTTTT
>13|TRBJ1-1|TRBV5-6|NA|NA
CASSFRVNTEAFF
TGTGCCAGCAGCTTCAGGGTGAACACTGAAGCTTTCTTT
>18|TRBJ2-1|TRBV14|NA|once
CASSQSNRRGENKNEQFF
TGTGCCAGCAGCCAATCAAACCGGCGGGGAGAAAACAAGAATGAGCAGTTCTTC
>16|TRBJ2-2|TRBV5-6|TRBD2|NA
CASSGAHGLATGELFF
TGTGCCAGCAGCGGTGCGCACGGACTAGCCACCGGGGAGCTGTTTTTT
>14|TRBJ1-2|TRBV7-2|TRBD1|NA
CASSLWGQDYGYTF
TGTGCCAGCAGCTTATGGGGACAGGATTATGGCTACACCTTC
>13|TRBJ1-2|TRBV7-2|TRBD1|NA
CASGSDRGGDYTF
TGTGCCAGCGGGTCCGACAGGGGAGGTGACTACACCTTC
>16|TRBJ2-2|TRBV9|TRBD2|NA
CASTSLGRGGTGELFF
TGTGCCAGCACCTCCTTGGGGCGGGGGGGCACCGGGGAGCTGTTTTTT
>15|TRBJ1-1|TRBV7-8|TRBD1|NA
CASSRRQGASTEAFF
TGTGCCAGCAGTCGTCGGCAGGGGGCTAGTACTGAAGCTTTCTTT
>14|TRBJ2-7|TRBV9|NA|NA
CASSPGGSSYEQYF
TGTGCCAGCAGCCCCGGAGGGAGCTCCTACGAGCAGTACTTC
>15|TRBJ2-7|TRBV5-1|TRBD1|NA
CASSLALSGGYEQYF
TGCGCCAGCAGCTTGGCCCTTTCAGGGGGCTACGAGCAGTACTTC
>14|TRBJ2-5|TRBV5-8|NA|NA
CASSSLWARETQYF
TGTGCCAGCAGCTCCCTCTGGGCGCGAGAGACCCAGTACTTC
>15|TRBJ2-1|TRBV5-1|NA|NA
CASSLSGEIYNEQFF
TGCGCCAGCAGCTTATCGGGGGAAATCTACAATGAGCAGTTCTTC
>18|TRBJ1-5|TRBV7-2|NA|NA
CASSRTGNRLYSNQPQHF
TGTGCCAGCAGCCGAACAGGGAATCGGCTATATAGCAATCAGCCCCAGCATTTT
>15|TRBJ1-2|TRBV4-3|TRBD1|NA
CASSQGTGWSYGYTF
TGCGCCAGCAGCCAGGGGACAGGGTGGAGCTATGGCTACACCTTC
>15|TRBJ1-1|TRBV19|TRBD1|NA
CASSVLDRGGTEAFF
TGTGCCAGTAGTGTACTAGACAGGGGCGGCACTGAAGCTTTCTTT
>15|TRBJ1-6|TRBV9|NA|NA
CASSPRTDFNSPLHF
TGTGCCAGCAGCCCTCGGACGGACTTCAATTCACCCCTCCACTTT
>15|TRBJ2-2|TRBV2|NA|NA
CASSDGLAGTGELFF
TGTGCCAGCAGTGACGGGCTAGCCGGCACCGGGGAGCTGTTTTTT
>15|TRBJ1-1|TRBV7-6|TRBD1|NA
CASSLDGTGSTEAFF
TGTGCCAGCAGCTTAGACGGGACAGGGTCCACTGAAGCTTTCTTT
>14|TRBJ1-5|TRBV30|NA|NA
CAWSVGGASQPQHF
TGTGCCTGGAGTGTAGGAGGGGCGTCCCAGCCCCAGCATTTT
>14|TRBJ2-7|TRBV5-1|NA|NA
CASSTGEPTYEQYF
TGCGCCAGCAGTACGGGGGAACCTACCTACGAGCAGTACTTC
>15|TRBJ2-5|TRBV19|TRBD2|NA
CASSILTSGGETQYF
TGTGCCAGTAGTATCCTGACTAGCGGGGGAGAGACCCAGTACTTC
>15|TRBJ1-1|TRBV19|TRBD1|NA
CASSIMGQGMTEAFF
TGTGCCAGTAGTATTATGGGACAGGGGATGACTGAAGCTTTCTTT
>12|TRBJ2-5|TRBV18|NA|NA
CASSPTSETQYF
TGTGCCAGCTCACCAACTTCAGAGACCCAGTACTTC
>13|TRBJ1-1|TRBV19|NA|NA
CASSKSRANEAFF
TGTGCCAGTAGTAAGTCCCGAGCGAATGAAGCTTTCTTT
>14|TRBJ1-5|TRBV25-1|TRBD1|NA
CASSGTGGGQPQHF
TGTGCCAGCAGTGGGACAGGGGGTGGTCAGCCCCAGCATTTT
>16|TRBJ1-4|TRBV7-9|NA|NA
CASSFPREGTSEKLFF
TGTGCCAGCAGCTTCCCCCGGGAAGGGACTTCTGAAAAACTGTTTTTT
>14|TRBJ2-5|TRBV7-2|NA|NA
CASSLDGGSETQYF
TGTGCCAGCAGCTTAGACGGGGGATCGGAGACCCAGTACTTC
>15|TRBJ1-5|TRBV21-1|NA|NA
CASSTRTEQNQPQHF
TGTGCCAGCAGCACCCGGACAGAACAGAATCAGCCCCAGCATTTT
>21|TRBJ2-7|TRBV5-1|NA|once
CASSLASLRGRSRLNSYEQYF
TGCGCCAGCAGCTTGGCCTCTCTACGAGGGAGAAGTCGCTTAAACTCCTACGAGCAGTACTTC
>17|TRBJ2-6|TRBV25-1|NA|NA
CASSDGQAIIGANVLTF
TGTGCCAGCAGTGACGGACAAGCAATCATAGGGGCCAACGTCCTGACTTTC
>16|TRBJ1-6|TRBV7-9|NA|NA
CASSDQGSSYNSPLHF
TGTGCCAGCAGCGATCAGGGGAGCTCCTATAATTCACCCCTCCACTTT
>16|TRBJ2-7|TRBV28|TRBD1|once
CASSTRTGPYSYEQYF
TGTGCCAGCAGTACCCGGACAGGGCCCTACTCCTACGAGCAGTACTTC
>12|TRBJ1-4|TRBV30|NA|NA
CAWRRGGEKLFF
TGTGCCTGGAGGCGAGGGGGAGAAAAACTGTTTTTT
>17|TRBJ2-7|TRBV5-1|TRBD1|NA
CASSPTGGRQGAGEQYF
TGCGCCAGCAGCCCTACAGGGGGTCGACAGGGGGCGGGTGAGCAGTACTTC
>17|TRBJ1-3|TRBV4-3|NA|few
CASSPKIKGSAGNTIYF
TGCGCCAGCAGCCCGAAGATCAAGGGGTCAGCTGGAAACACCATATATTTT
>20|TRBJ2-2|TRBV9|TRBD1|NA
CASSLHPPVWDSQNTGELFF
TGTGCCAGCAGCCTCCACCCCCCAGTATGGGACAGCCAGAACACCGGGGAGCTGTTTTTT
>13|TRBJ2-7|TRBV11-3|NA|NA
CTSSLMRATEQYF
TGTACCAGCAGCTTAATGCGGGCTACCGAGCAGTACTTC
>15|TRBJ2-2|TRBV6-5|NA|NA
CASRPQGANTGELFF
TGTGCCAGCAGGCCCCAGGGCGCGAACACCGGGGAGCTGTTTTTT
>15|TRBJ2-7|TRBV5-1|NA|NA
CASSSLPTSSYEQYF
TGCGCCAGCAGCTCACTGCCGACATCGTCCTACGAGCAGTACTTC
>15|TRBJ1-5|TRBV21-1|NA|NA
CASSNETGESQPQHF
TGTGCCAGCAGCAACGAGACAGGGGAAAGTCAGCCCCAGCATTTT
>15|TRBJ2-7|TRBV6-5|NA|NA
CASSRGIAGRYEQYF
TGTGCCAGCAGCCGCGGGATAGCCGGGCGCTACGAGCAGTACTTC
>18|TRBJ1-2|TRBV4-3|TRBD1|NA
CASSQSLGTGGGFGGYTF
TGCGCCAGCAGCCAAAGCTTGGGGACAGGGGGCGGTTTTGGTGGCTACACCTTC
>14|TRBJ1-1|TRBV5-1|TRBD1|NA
CASSSWTGRTEAFF
TGCGCCAGCAGCTCGTGGACAGGGAGGACTGAAGCTTTCTTT
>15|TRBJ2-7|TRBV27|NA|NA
CASSSSPEGAYEQYF
TGTGCCAGCAGTTCCTCGCCAGAGGGCGCCTACGAGCAGTACTTC
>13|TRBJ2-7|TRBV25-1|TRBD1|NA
CASSEGTGGEQYF
TGTGCCAGCAGTGAGGGGACAGGGGGAGAGCAGTACTTC
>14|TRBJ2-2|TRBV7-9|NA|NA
CASSPIGVTGELFF
TGTGCCAGCAGCCCAATCGGGGTTACCGGGGAGCTGTTTTTT
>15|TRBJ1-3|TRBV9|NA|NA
CASSESEGFGNTIYF
TGTGCCAGCAGCGAAAGCGAGGGTTTTGGAAACACCATATATTTT
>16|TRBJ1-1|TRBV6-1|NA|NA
CASSEALLNRNTEAFF
TGTGCCAGCAGTGAAGCCCTACTGAACCGGAACACTGAAGCTTTCTTT
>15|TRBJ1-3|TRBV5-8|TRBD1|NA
CASSFGQGPGNTIYF
TGTGCCAGCAGCTTTGGACAGGGCCCTGGAAACACCATATATTTT